The clone carrying this TCR beta chain was seen ten or more times. What it binds is not known. The CDR3 spans 14 residues. V dropped 2 bases and J dropped 4 bases, with 12 bases sitting between them. Germline CDR1 is KGHSH and CDR2 is LQKENI. This sample was included in a study of prognosis after radiotherapy for stage I lung cancer. Study-wide context: It was between April 2018 and January 2019 that stage I non-small cell lung cancer patients were enrolled. In 15 or so patients the disease was a newly diagnosed primary stage I lung tumor, whereas 4 or 5 had oligometastatic NSCLC following surgical resection of the primary tumor. Study observations and caveats: Reduced unique TCR clone counts were recorded after stereotactic body radiation therapy, with a median of approximately 9,600 versus 7,200.

Genomic DNA yielded TCR beta CDR3, amplified by two-round multiplex PCR. First-round PCR, the initial amplification, used primers specific to each TRBV and TRBJ gene. MiXCR, applied by TCRdb to the multiplex PCR reads, yields one record per CDR3 protein. In the table there are around 26,000 distinct CDR3 sequences, 46% of which are singletons. V and J are TRBV18 and TRBJ2-7, with unresolved D. This specimen consisted of PBMCs, obtained before or after stereotactic body radiation therapy (not recorded which). This clonotype originated in a donor of 50 years or more with non-small cell lung cancer. The CDR3 nucleotides read TGTGCCAGCTCACCAGCATCGCAGAGATACGAGCAGTACTTC. Translating it yields CASSPASQRYEQYF. Full variable domain (missing parts from reference TRBV18 and TRBJ2-7): NAGVMQNPRHLVRRRGQEARLRCSPMKGHSHVYWYRQLPEEGLKFMVYLQKENIIDESGMPKERFSAEFPKEGPSILRIQQVVRGDSAAYFCASSPASQRYEQYFGPGTRLTVT.